This T cell receptor beta chain derives from a study of shared clonotypes between healthy human individuals. Assay used: immunoSEQ multiplex PCR; TCRdb lists only in-frame clones, some missing. The sample has roughly 2,500,000 clones, roughly 93% seen once. J lost 5 bases, V lost 0 bases, and 3 bases had no gene match. Germline CDR1 MNHEY, CDR2 SVGAGI. The CDR3 contains 14 residues. As to this clone: The same CDR3 arises from other DNA sequences in this sample as well.

The TCR comes from a man between 18 and 35 years old in good health. Some clones in this sample may be carry-over from other donors' samples. The sequenced sample was naive CD4+ T cells from PBMCs. Documented subset: CD45RA+ positively selected. The chain links TRBV6-5 to TRBJ2-5; 7 nucleotides line up with TRBD2. The CDR3 reads CASSYSRRGETQYF. CDR3 in DNA: TGTGCCAGCAGTTACTCCCGGCGGGGGGAGACCCAGTACTTC.